This T cell receptor beta chain was recovered during a study of tumor-infiltrating lymphocytes in primary liver carcinoma. Broader study findings: All five tumor regions shared only about 7.5-24% of top clones.

The CDR3 runs 15 residues. Germline CDR1 reads SGHAT; CDR2 reads FQDESV (reference sequence). TCR beta cDNA was reverse-transcribed from approximately 0.45 ug of total RNA. The reaction used a constant-region primer and ProtoScript II reverse transcriptase. Library construction for TCR beta comprised three nested multiplex PCR rounds performed with slightly modified ARM-PCR. Both of the initial two PCR rounds ran for approximately 11 cycles and employed TRBV1-TRBV30 forward primers alongside a C-beta reverse primer. MiXCR, applied by TCRdb to the multiplex PCR reads, yields one record per CDR3 protein. The data show some 110,000 distinct CDR3 sequences, approximately 78% seen once. As regards this clonotype: Its antigen is still unknown. A read error may produce the germline difference seen at one junction end.

Unsorted bulk tissue of about 20-32 mg yielded co-extracted RNA and DNA. Specimen: liver tumor tissue from sampling region 3. Subset described: tumor region T3, left-lateral pole. This sequence originates from a man aged 40-49 years with primary liver carcinoma and hepatitis B virus infection. The V gene is TRBV11-1, the J gene TRBJ2-7; the D gene is possibly TRBD2 (6 bases). The CDR3 loop is CAISLMGSGEYEQYF. In DNA form, the CDR3 reads TGTGCCATCAGCTTAATGGGATCGGGAGAATACGAACAGTACTTC.